The T cell receptor beta chain under discussion was sequenced for a study of blood T cell repertoires in COVID-19. The V and J ends lost 5 bases and 5 bases respectively, with 9 bases between them. Germline V gene sequence: CDR1 MNHEY, CDR2 SVGAGI. This CDR3 comprises 12 residues. TCRdb's table, derived via immunoSEQ multiplex PCR, lists solely in-frame clones and lacks some. The repertoire holds roughly 100,000 clones, about four fifths seen once, with 3% to 4% in the top ten. The origin of this receptor is a woman older than 75 with active or convalescent COVID-19. This chain uses TRBV6-5 with TRBJ1-2, with D maybe TRBD1 (6 bases). The sample comprised peripheral blood. CDR3 bases: TGTGCCAGCAGTCGACAGGCATATGGCTACACCTTC. Its translation: CASSRQAYGYTF.